This paragraph reports one T cell receptor (beta chain). Its target is unknown. The donors gave bone marrow, and they were healthy. The PCR used 60 Vbeta and 13 Jbeta primers. Produced via immunoSEQ multiplex PCR; TCRdb's table is partial and in-frame only. Here the sample spans about 140,000 clones, 60% to 80% being singletons. The entry originates in a study of cytomegalovirus exposure and HLA in healthy donors. Findings of the study overall: There were reportedly fewer N-insertions in an Asian-associated ancestry cluster than the roughly 670-donor mean, in a later analysis.

CDR3 length: 15 residues. V trimming: 4 bases; J trimming: 1 base; junction bases outside the gene matches: 4. Germline V gene lookup returns CDR1 SGDLS and CDR2 YYNGEE. This TCR was sampled from a man aged 18 to 30 in good health and CMV-seronegative. The sample comprised PBMCs. The chain joins TRBV9 to TRBJ2-7, with 11 bases aligning to TRBD2. The CDR3 loop is CASSSGTSGSYEQYF. The CDR3 DNA sequence: TGTGCCAGCAGCTCAGGGACTAGCGGATCCTACGAGCAGTACTTC.